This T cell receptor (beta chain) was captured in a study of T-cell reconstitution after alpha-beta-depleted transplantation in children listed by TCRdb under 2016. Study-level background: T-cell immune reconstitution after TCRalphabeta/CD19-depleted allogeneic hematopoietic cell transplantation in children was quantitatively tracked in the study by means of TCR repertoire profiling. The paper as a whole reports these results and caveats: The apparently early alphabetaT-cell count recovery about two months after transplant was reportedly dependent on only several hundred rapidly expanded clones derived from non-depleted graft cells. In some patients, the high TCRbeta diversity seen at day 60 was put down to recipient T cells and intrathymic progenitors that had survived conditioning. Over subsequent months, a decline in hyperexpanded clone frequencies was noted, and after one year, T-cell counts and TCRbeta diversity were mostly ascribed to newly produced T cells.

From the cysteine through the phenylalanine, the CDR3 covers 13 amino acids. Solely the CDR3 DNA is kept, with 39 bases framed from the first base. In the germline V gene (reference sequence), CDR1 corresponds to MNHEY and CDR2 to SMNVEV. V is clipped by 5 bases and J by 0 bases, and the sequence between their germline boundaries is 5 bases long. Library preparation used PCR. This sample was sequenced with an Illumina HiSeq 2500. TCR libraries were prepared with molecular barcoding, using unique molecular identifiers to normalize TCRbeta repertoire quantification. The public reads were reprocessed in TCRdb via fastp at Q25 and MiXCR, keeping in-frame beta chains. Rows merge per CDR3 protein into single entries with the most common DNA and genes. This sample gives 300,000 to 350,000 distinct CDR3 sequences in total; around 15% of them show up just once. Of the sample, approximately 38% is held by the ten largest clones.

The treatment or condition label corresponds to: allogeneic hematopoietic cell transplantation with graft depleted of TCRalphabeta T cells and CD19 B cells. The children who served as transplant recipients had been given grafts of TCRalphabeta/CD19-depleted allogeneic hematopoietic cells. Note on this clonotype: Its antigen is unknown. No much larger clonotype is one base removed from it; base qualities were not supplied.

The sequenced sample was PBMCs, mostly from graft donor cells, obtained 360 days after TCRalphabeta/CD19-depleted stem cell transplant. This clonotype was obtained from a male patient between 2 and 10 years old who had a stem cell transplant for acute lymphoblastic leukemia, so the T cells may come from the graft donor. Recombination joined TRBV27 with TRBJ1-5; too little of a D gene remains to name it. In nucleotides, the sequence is TGTGCCAGCAGTCCCCGTAGCAATCAGCCCCAGCATTTT. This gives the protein CASSPRSNQPQHF.